The 11 T cell receptor beta chains below were found in one sample sequenced in a study of shared clonotypes between healthy human individuals. Sequencing was performed with immunoSEQ multiplex PCR; in TCRdb, only in-frame clones are kept and a portion is missing. This table has under 200,000 clones, 85% to 95% appearing once. Sequenced input: naive CD4+ T cells sorted from blood. Subset of the sample: CD45RA+ positively selected. These receptors originate from a young woman in good health.

The chain has TRBV19 and TRBJ1-5; a weak D match, TRBD1 (5 bases). Per the germline V gene, CDR1 is LNHDA and CDR2 is SQIVND (reference sequence). V was clipped by 8 bases and J by 3 bases, with 14 bases between them. This CDR3 is built from 14 residues. This CDR3 is CASGNTGANQPQHF. The CDR3 DNA reads TGTGCCAGTGGGAACACCGGGGCCAATCAGCCCCAGCATTTT.

The chain employs TRBV9 and TRBJ1-4; a possible D gene is TRBD1 (5 bases). The V end was cut by 0 bases, the J end by 8 bases, with 11 bases between. Looked up from germline, CDR1 is SGDLS and CDR2 is YYNGEE. The CDR3 has 14 residues. DNA of the CDR3: TGTGCCAGCAGCGTAGGGTCGGGGGGGGAAAAACTGTTTTTT. Protein product: CASSVGSGGEKLFF.

The V and J genes are TRBV5-8 and TRBJ1-2, with D perhaps matching TRBD1 (6 bases). The CDR3 has 14 amino acids. The germline gives CDR1 SGHTS, CDR2 YDEGEE. Trimming shortened V by 4 bases and J by 8 bases, and 18 bases separated the two germline ends. The DNA for the CDR3 is TGTGCCAGCAGCGCTGGGGGGGGCGCTTGGGGCTACACCTTC. Residues: CASSAGGGAWGYTF.

The genes are TRBV29-1 and TRBJ2-1; TRBD2 matches 11 bases. This CDR3 has 14 residues. V shed 6 bases, J shed 7 bases, and the junction held 8 bases outside the gene matches. Germline V CDR1 and CDR2: SQVTM, ANQGSEA. As DNA, the CDR3 is TGCAGCGTCGCTCTAGCGGGAGGACATAATGAGCAGTTCTTC. This gives the protein CSVALAGGHNEQFF.

V usage is TRBV18 and J usage is TRBJ2-5; tentative D call: TRBD2 (6 bases). With the DNA end fitting TRBJ2-7 better, the J assignment may be wrong. Germline CDR1 KGHSH, CDR2 LQKENI. The CDR3 contains 14 residues. The CDR3 sequence: CASSSRDSQDEQYF. In DNA form, the CDR3 reads TGTGCCAGCTCAAGCCGGGACTCACAGGACGAGCAGTACTTC.

This clone occurred once. CDR3 nucleotides: TGTGCCAGCAGTTACTCGTTGGGGACGGAAAATTCACCCCTCCACTTT. Residues: CASSYSLGTENSPLHF. This chain uses TRBV6-5 with TRBJ1-6; possible D gene TRBD1, 5 bases. The V gene lost 0 bases and the J gene lost 7 bases, with 13 bases spanning the gap. Germline CDR1 is MNHEY and CDR2 is SVGAGI. This CDR3 has 16 amino acids.

The chain has TRBV5-4 and TRBJ1-3; D is perhaps TRBD1 (5 bases). Trimming removed 4 bases at V and 2 bases at J, with 7 bases between. CDR3 length: 13 amino acids. Per germline, CDR1 SGHNT and CDR2 YYREEE (reference sequence). This CDR3 is CASSRDAGNTIYF. Written as DNA, the CDR3 is TGTGCCAGCAGCCGGGACGCTGGAAACACCATATATTTT.

This clone was recorded once. This chain joins TRBV21-1 and TRBJ1-5; the table's D call TRBD1 went unverified against the DNA. TRBV21-1 is noted as a pseudogene. The CDR3 runs to 13 residues. As DNA, the CDR3 is TGTGCCAGCAGCGTGGACAGCGTTAAGCCCCAGCATTTT. It translates to CASSVDSVKPQHF.

This chain links TRBV5-1 with TRBJ2-5; possible D gene TRBD2, 5 bases. Germline CDR1 SGHRS, CDR2 YFSETQ. Trimming cost V 7 bases and J 5 bases, with 15 bases left between them. This CDR3 is built from 13 residues. CDR3: CASQWSERETQYF. Here the CDR3 DNA reads TGCGCCAGCCAGTGGTCAGAGCGGGAGACCCAGTACTTC.

The chain employs TRBV27 and TRBJ2-5, with 7 bases lining up with TRBD2. The last part of the DNA fits TRBJ2-7 better; the J call may be wrong. Germline lookup yields CDR1 MNHEY and CDR2 SMNVEV (reference sequence). This CDR3 is built from 14 residues. CDR3 bases: TGTGCCAGCACACCTAGCGGACACTCCTACGAGCAGTACTTC. Residues: CASTPSGHSYEQYF.

The chain couples TRBV28 to TRBJ2-5, with D possibly matching TRBD2 (6 bases). The V end lost 6 bases, the J end lost 5 bases, and 25 bases lay between the germline ends. CDR3 length equals 17 residues. Germline V gene sequence: CDR1 MDHEN, CDR2 SYDVKM. The CDR3 loop reads CASSPSLWRGEEETQYF. The DNA for the CDR3 is TGTGCCAGCAGCCCTTCCTTGTGGAGAGGGGAGGAGGAGACCCAGTACTTC.